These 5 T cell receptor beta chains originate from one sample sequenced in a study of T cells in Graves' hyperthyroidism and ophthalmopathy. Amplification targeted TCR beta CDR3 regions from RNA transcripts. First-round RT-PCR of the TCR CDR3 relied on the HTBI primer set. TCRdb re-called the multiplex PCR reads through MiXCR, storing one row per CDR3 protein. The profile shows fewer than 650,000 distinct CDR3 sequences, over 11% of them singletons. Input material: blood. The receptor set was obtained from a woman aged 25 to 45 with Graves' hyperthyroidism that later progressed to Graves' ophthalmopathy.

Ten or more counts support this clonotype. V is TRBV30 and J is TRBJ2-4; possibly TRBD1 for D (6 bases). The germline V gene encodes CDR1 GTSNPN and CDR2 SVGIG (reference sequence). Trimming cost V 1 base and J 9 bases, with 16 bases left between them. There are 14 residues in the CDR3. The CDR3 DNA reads TGTGCCTGGAGTGATCCACAGGGCCTTTCCATTCAGTACTTC. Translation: CAWSDPQGLSIQYF.

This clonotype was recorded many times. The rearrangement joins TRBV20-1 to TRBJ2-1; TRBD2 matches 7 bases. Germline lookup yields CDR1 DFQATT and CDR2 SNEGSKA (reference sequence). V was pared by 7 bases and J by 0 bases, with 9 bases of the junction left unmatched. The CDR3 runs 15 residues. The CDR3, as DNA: TGCAGTGAGCGGGGTGGCGCCAGCTCCTACAATGAGCAGTTCTTC. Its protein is CSERGGASSYNEQFF.

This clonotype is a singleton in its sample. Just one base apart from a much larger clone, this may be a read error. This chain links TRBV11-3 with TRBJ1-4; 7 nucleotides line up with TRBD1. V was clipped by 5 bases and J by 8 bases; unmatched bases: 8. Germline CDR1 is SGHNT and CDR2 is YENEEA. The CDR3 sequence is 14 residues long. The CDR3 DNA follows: TGTGCCAGCAGCGAAGGGGGCCTGAAGGAAAAACTGTTTTTT. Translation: CASSEGGLKEKLFF.

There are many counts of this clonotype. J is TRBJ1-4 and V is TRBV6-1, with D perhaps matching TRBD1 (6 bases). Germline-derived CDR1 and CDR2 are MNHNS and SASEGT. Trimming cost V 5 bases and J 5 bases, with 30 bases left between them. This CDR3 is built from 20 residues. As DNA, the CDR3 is TGTGCCAGCAGTCCACAACCTCTAGACACCTCCCAGAGGGGGAATGAAAAACTGTTTTTT. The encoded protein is CASSPQPLDTSQRGNEKLFF.

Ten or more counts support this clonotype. The DNA of the CDR3 is TGTGCCAGCAGCTTAGGCGGGAGGGAGGAGACCCAGTACTTC. The encoded protein is CASSLGGREETQYF. V and J are TRBV7-2 and TRBJ2-5; 9 nucleotides agree with TRBD2. V lost 1 base to trimming and J lost 5 bases; unmatched junction nucleotides: 2. This CDR3 has 14 amino acids. Germline V gene sequence: CDR1 SGHTA, CDR2 FQGNSA.